This section outlines one T cell receptor beta chain sequence together with its context. Only in-frame clones appear in the TCRdb table, and some are missing; sequencing was by immunoSEQ multiplex PCR. The sample shows 75,000 to 100,000 clones, around 85% of them seen only once. This specimen belongs to a study of blood T cell repertoires in COVID-19. Study-wide context: Samples representing acute and convalescent COVID-19 were sourced from the United States, Italy and Spain.

The sequence came from a man between 60 and 75 years old with acute or convalescent COVID-19. The specimen sequenced was peripheral blood.

DNA of the CDR3: TGTGCCACCAGCAGTAATCGGAACACTGAAGCTTTCTTT. Translated: CATSSNRNTEAFF. V usage is TRBV15 and J usage is TRBJ1-1; no clear D. V lost 3 bases and J lost 1, with 6 bases in between. The length of the CDR3 is 13 residues. Germline V gene lookup returns CDR1 LNHNV and CDR2 YYDKDF (reference sequence).